This TCR beta chain was sequenced during a study of cytomegalovirus exposure and HLA in healthy donors. The study ran its PCR with 60 Vbeta and 13 Jbeta primers. The table came from immunoSEQ multiplex PCR; TCRdb's copy has only in-frame clones and leaves some out. The repertoire has about 130,000 clones, around two thirds of them found once; the top ten carry roughly 2.7%. In its sample, this clone was seen a few times. This CDR3 is 13 amino acids long. Germline loops: CDR1 GTSNPN, CDR2 SVGIG (reference sequence). V was trimmed by 8 bases and J by 1 base, leaving 15 bases between them. The sample taken for sequencing was PBMCs. This TCR came from a human donor in good health. The chain uses TRBV30 and TRBJ2-7, with a weak D call TRBD2 (6 bases). The CDR3 DNA follows: TGTGCCGGAGGGGCACCTTATTCCTACGAGCAGTACTTC. This sequence encodes CAGGAPYSYEQYF.